This T cell receptor beta chain was sequenced in a study of blood T cell repertoires in COVID-19. Seattle patients were enrolled while actively infected and followed longitudinally. CDR3 length equals 15 residues. Looked up from germline, CDR1 is LGHNA and CDR2 is YNFKEQ. The V gene end was trimmed by 4 bases and the J gene end by 5 bases; junction bases not matched to a gene: 4. Assay used: immunoSEQ multiplex PCR; TCRdb lists only in-frame clones, some missing. This table has 300,000 to 400,000 clones, 87% appearing once. The TCR was taken from a woman between 50 and 59 years old with COVID-19, enrolled during active disease. The chain uses TRBV4-2 and TRBJ2-2; TRBD1 matches 10 bases. Sequenced material: peripheral blood. In DNA, the CDR3 is TGTGCCAGCAGCCCAGGGACAGGGGAGACCGGGGAGCTGTTTTTT. As protein: CASSPGTGETGELFF.